What follows are 32 T cell receptor beta chains derived from one specimen sequenced in a study of shared clonotypes between healthy human individuals. Cells designated naive CD8 were CD45RO-negative and were positively selected for CCR7, with terminally differentiated effector memory CD45RA+ cells excluded. The assay was immunoSEQ multiplex PCR, and TCRdb's table has in-frame clones only and misses some. This table has about 1.9 million clones, 80% to 95% appearing once. Input material: naive CD8+ T cells from PBMCs. These receptors all come from a man between 18 and 35 years old in good health. Some clones in this sample may be carry-over from other donors' samples.

This clone has a single count. The chain joins TRBV9 to TRBJ2-6; either TRBD1 or TRBD2 may supply D (6 bases each). This CDR3 is built from 20 residues. Germline CDR1 is SGDLS and CDR2 is YYNGEE. V was cut by 3 bases and J by 0 bases, with 22 bases left in between. DNA for the CDR3: TGTGCCAGCAGCGCTAGCGTAGATGCGGACAGATACTCTGGGGCCAACGTCCTGACTTTC. Translation: CASSASVDADRYSGANVLTF.

This clone was picked up one time. The genes are TRBV7-8 and TRBJ2-1, with 9 bases fitting TRBD1. This CDR3 spans 17 amino acids. The ends lost 3 bases at V and 0 bases at J; junction bases unmatched: 6. The germline CDR1 and CDR2 sequences are SGHVS and FQNEAQ. This CDR3 is CASSFLLQGASYNEQFF. CDR3 coding DNA: TGTGCCAGCAGCTTCCTGTTACAGGGGGCCTCCTACAATGAGCAGTTCTTC.

This clone was seen a single time. The chain carries TRBV5-8 and TRBJ1-2, with 11 bases that match TRBD1. The CDR3 extends over 16 amino acids. J was trimmed by 8 bases and V by 1 base; bases with no gene match: 10. Germline V gene lookup returns CDR1 SGHTS and CDR2 YDEGEE. DNA of the CDR3: TGTGCCAGCAGCTTGCTCGGTCCGGGACAGGGGGAAGGCTACACCTTC. It translates to CASSLLGPGQGEGYTF. Looking up the rest from reference TRBV5-8 and TRBJ1-2 gives the full variable domain: EAGVTQSPTHLIKTRGQQATLRCSPISGHTSVYWYQQALGLGLQFLLWYDEGEERNRGNFPPRFSGRQFPNYSSELNVNALELEDSALYLCASSLLGPGQGEGYTFGSGTRLTVV.

The J gene is TRBJ2-7, the V gene TRBV7-2; 7 bases agree with TRBD2. With V trimmed by 5 bases and J by 0 bases, 10 bases remained unmatched. This CDR3 has 16 residues. Per germline, CDR1 SGHTA and CDR2 FQGNSA. The CDR3 sequence: CASSPPFWGGSYEQYF. CDR3 bases: TGTGCCAGCAGCCCACCATTTTGGGGGGGCTCCTACGAGCAGTACTTC.

This chain links TRBV30 with TRBJ2-1, with 10 bases identical to TRBD2. Germline CDR1 is GTSNPN and CDR2 is SVGIG (reference sequence). The CDR3 sequence is 15 residues long. V shed 5 bases, J shed 5 bases, and the junction held 9 bases outside the gene matches. CDR3 in DNA: TGTGCCTGGGCAGACGGGGGACTAGCGAACAATGAGCAGTTCTTC. Its protein product is CAWADGGLANNEQFF.

The CDR3 here is CASLVSPGTGKYNEQFF. Written as DNA, the CDR3 is TGTGCCAGCTTAGTATCCCCCGGGACAGGGAAATACAATGAGCAGTTCTTC. The J gene is TRBJ2-1, the V gene TRBV18; TRBD1 matches at 9 bases. Germline V gene sequence: CDR1 KGHSH, CDR2 LQKENI. There are 17 residues in the CDR3. The V and J ends lost 7 bases and 4 bases, in that order; junction bases with no gene match: 14.

The chain employs TRBV5-1 and TRBJ2-2, with 9 bases fitting TRBD2. This CDR3 is built from 17 residues. Germline CDR1 and CDR2: SGHRS and YFSETQ. With 0 bases clipped from V and 4 bases from J, the junction kept 7 bases outside the gene matches. In nucleotides, the CDR3 is TGCGCCAGCAGCTTGGGGCTAGCGGGACGGGTCACCGGGGAGCTGTTTTTT. Residues: CASSLGLAGRVTGELFF.

The gene calls are TRBV19 and TRBJ2-7; weak D call: TRBD1 (5 bases). The CDR3 has 12 residues. Trimming removed 3 bases at V and 6 bases at J, with 9 bases between. Germline CDR1 is LNHDA and CDR2 is SQIVND (reference sequence). The CDR3 sequence: CASSMIGAEQYF. In nucleotides, the CDR3 is TGTGCCAGTAGTATGATAGGGGCCGAGCAGTACTTC. Full variable domain (remainder filled in from reference TRBV19 and TRBJ2-7): DGGITQSPKYLFRKEGQNVTLSCEQNLNHDAMYWYRQDPGQGLRLIYYSQIVNDFQKGDIAEGYSVSREKKESFPLTVTSAQKNPTAFYLCASSMIGAEQYFGPGTRLTVT.

This chain links TRBV7-9 with TRBJ2-1; D is possibly TRBD2 (5 bases). V lost 3 bases, J lost 9 bases, and 12 bases lay in between. The CDR3 spans 13 residues. Germline V CDR1 and CDR2: SEHNR, FQNEAQ (reference sequence). CDR3 region: CASSFSDWSEQFF. For the CDR3, the DNA is TGTGCCAGCAGCTTTAGCGACTGGAGTGAGCAGTTCTTC. Full variable domain (rest looked up from reference TRBV7-9 and TRBJ2-1): DTGVSQNPRHKITKRGQNVTFRCDPISEHNRLYWYRQTLGQGPEFLTYFQNEAQLEKSRLLSDRFSAERPKGSFSTLEIQRTEQGDSAMYLCASSFSDWSEQFFGPGTRLTVL.

The chain employs TRBV29-1 and TRBJ2-5; D is uncertain. The end of the DNA aligns better with TRBJ2-7, so the J call may be wrong. Germline CDR1 and CDR2: SQVTM and ANQGSEA. The CDR3 consists of 12 residues. The CDR3 DNA follows: TGCAGCGTGCTGAGCGTCTCCTACGAGCAGTACTTC. Protein: CSVLSVSYEQYF.

This rearrangement joins TRBV7-9 to TRBJ2-5, with 12 bases matching TRBD2. The V gene end was trimmed by 5 bases and the J gene end by 0 bases; junction bases not matched to a gene: 7. The germline V gene encodes CDR1 SEHNR and CDR2 FQNEAQ (reference sequence). This CDR3 has 17 residues. CDR3 region: CASSPGLAGWDQETQYF. The CDR3 DNA reads TGTGCCAGCAGCCCCGGACTAGCGGGATGGGACCAAGAGACCCAGTACTTC.

The chain employs TRBV9 and TRBJ2-6, with D tentatively TRBD2 (6 bases). Trimming removed 5 bases at V and 2 bases at J, with 11 bases between. The CDR3 runs 15 residues. Per the germline V gene, CDR1 is SGDLS and CDR2 is YYNGEE. The CDR3 DNA reads as TGTGCCAGCAGTCTCCGGGGGACTGGGGCCAACGTCCTGACTTTC. The encoded protein is CASSLRGTGANVLTF.

The chain recombines TRBV7-2 with TRBJ2-3, with TRBD2 matching 7 bases. The CDR3 runs 18 residues. V shed 2 bases, J shed 2 bases, and the junction held 13 bases outside the gene matches. Per germline, CDR1 SGHTA and CDR2 FQGNSA. CDR3 nucleotides: TGTGCCAGCAGCTTATGGGGAGTAGCGGGTAGCTCCACAGATACGCAGTATTTT. It encodes CASSLWGVAGSSTDTQYF. Drawing the rest from reference TRBV7-2 and TRBJ2-3, the complete variable domain is GAGVSQSPSNKVTEKGKDVELRCDPISGHTALYWYRQSLGQGLEFLIYFQGNSAPDKSGLPSDRFSAERTGGSVSTLTIQRTQQEDSAVYLCASSLWGVAGSSTDTQYFGPGTRLTVL.

About this clone: Other DNA sequences from this sample encode an identical CDR3 as well. The CDR3 DNA is TGTGCCAGCAGTTACTCGCGGAACACTGAAGCTTTCTTT. It translates to CASSYSRNTEAFF. The chain couples TRBV6-5 to TRBJ1-1; D uncertain. Germline CDR1 is MNHEY and CDR2 is SVGAGI. The CDR3 loop spans 13 amino acids. V was cut by 0 bases and J by 1 base, with 3 bases left in between.

The rearrangement uses TRBV6-5 and TRBJ2-1; TRBD1 might be the D (6 bases). The germline V gene has CDR1 MNHEY and CDR2 SVGAGI. The V and J ends lost 6 bases and 1 base respectively, with 13 bases between them. The length of the CDR3 is 15 residues. CDR3 sequence reads: CASRTGTISYNEQFF. The CDR3 nucleotides are TGTGCCAGCAGGACCGGGACAATTTCCTACAATGAGCAGTTCTTC.

The chain has TRBV28 and TRBJ1-5; no clear D gene. CDR1 MDHEN and CDR2 SYDVKM come from the germline V gene. The CDR3 spans 13 residues. The ends were cut back, 3 bases at V and 7 bases at J, with 10 bases in the middle. For the CDR3, the DNA is TGTGCCAGCAGTTTGATGGCCGGCCAGCCCCAGCATTTT. Protein: CASSLMAGQPQHF.

The sample holds one count of this clone. The chain carries TRBV5-1 and TRBJ2-3, with unresolved D. The V and J ends lost 5 bases and 2 bases respectively, with 9 bases between them. Germline CDR1 reads SGHRS; CDR2 reads YFSETQ. This CDR3 is 13 amino acids long. The CDR3 protein is CASRGATTDTQYF. CDR3 DNA sequence: TGCGCCAGCAGGGGCGCAACCACAGATACGCAGTATTTT. Variable domain in full (rest from reference TRBV5-1 and TRBJ2-3): KAGVTQTPRYLIKTRGQQVTLSCSPISGHRSVSWYQQTPGQGLQFLFEYFSETQRNKGNFPGRFSGRQFSNSRSEMNVSTLELGDSALYLCASRGATTDTQYFGPGTRLTVL.

V gene TRBV2 combines with J gene TRBJ2-3; D remains unclear. The ends were cut back, 3 bases at V and 2 bases at J, with 12 bases in the middle. Germline CDR1 reads SNHLY; CDR2 reads FYNNEI. This CDR3 has 15 amino acids. The DNA for the CDR3 is TGTGCCAGCAGTGAGTTAGCCGCTAACACAGATACGCAGTATTTT. The encoded protein is CASSELAANTDTQYF.

The chain carries TRBV6-5 and TRBJ2-1; 10 bases align to TRBD2. This CDR3 has 15 amino acids. Germline V gives CDR1 MNHEY, CDR2 SVGAGI. Trimming took 2 bases from V and 7 from J; bases not matched to a gene: 5. CDR3 DNA sequence: TGTGCCAGCAGTTACGTGGGACTAGCGCGGAATGAGCAGTTCTTC. It specifies CASSYVGLARNEQFF.

This clone was seen a single time. The rearrangement links TRBV4-3 to TRBJ2-7, with 8 positions matching TRBD2. With 0 bases clipped from V and 7 bases from J, the junction kept 26 bases outside the gene matches. The germline V gene has CDR1 LGHNA and CDR2 YSLEER. The CDR3 length is 21 residues. CDR3 sequence reads: CASSQEAFLAGPIIRVGEQYF. The CDR3 DNA reads TGCGCCAGCAGCCAAGAAGCATTCTTAGCGGGACCCATAATCCGGGTAGGAGAGCAGTACTTC.

The chain couples TRBV9 to TRBJ2-6, with 12 bases matching TRBD1. The germline CDR1 and CDR2 sequences are SGDLS and YYNGEE. Trimming removed 0 bases from V and 2 bases from J; junction bases left unmatched: 9. The CDR3 runs to 20 residues. For the CDR3, the DNA is TGTGCCAGCAGCGTAGTGGAGCCGGGACAGGGGGCGGCTGGGGCCAACGTCCTGACTTTC. This translates into CASSVVEPGQGAAGANVLTF.

This chain connects TRBV7-6 to TRBJ2-5; 7 positions match TRBD2. CDR1 is SGHVS and CDR2 is FNYEAQ in the germline V gene. The V segment lost 2 bases and the J segment 5 bases; nucleotides outside the gene matches: 8. This CDR3 region has 15 residues. DNA of the CDR3: TGTGCCAGCAGCTTAAACGGCGGGAGAAGCGAGACCCAGTACTTC. Translated: CASSLNGGRSETQYF.

This sequence joins TRBV27 and TRBJ2-3, with 8 bases fitting TRBD1. Per the germline V gene, CDR1 is MNHEY and CDR2 is SMNVEV (reference sequence). J was trimmed by 5 bases and V by 4 bases; bases with no gene match: 14. The CDR3 has 17 residues. Here the CDR3 DNA reads TGTGCCAGCAGTTGGGGCCGTGGCAGGGGGCGCATAGATACGCAGTATTTT. Translating gives CASSWGRGRGRIDTQYF.

The chain joins TRBV6-5 to TRBJ2-1; tentatively, D is TRBD1 (6 bases). The ends were cut back, 3 bases at V and 10 bases at J, with 16 bases in the middle. There are 14 residues in the CDR3. CDR1 is MNHEY and CDR2 is SVGAGI in the germline V gene. CDR3 residues: CASSYWAGAWEQFF. In DNA form, the CDR3 reads TGTGCCAGCAGTTATTGGGCAGGGGCATGGGAGCAGTTCTTC.

The rearrangement joins TRBV28 to TRBJ2-7, with a possible D match to TRBD1 (5 bases). Between the trimmed V and J ends, which lost 7 bases and 0 bases, there was a span of 10 bases. CDR1 MDHEN and CDR2 SYDVKM come from the germline V gene. CDR3 length: 13 residues. Here the CDR3 DNA reads TGTGCCAGCACAGTACAGGACTCCTACGAGCAGTACTTC. It yields the protein CASTVQDSYEQYF. The full variable domain, with the rest looked up from reference TRBV28 and TRBJ2-7, is DVKVTQSSRYLVKRTGEKVFLECVQDMDHENMFWYRQDPGLGLRLIYFSYDVKMKEKGDIPEGYSVSREKKERFSLILESASTNQTSMYLCASTVQDSYEQYFGPGTRLTVT.

This chain uses TRBV27 with TRBJ2-7, with D uncertain. Per the germline V gene, CDR1 is MNHEY and CDR2 is SMNVEV (reference sequence). Trimming removed 2 bases from V and 4 bases from J, with 12 bases in between. CDR3 length: 14 amino acids. The CDR3 is CASSLNPLLYEQYF. The CDR3 bases are TGTGCCAGCAGTTTAAATCCCCTACTATACGAGCAGTACTTC.

The chain joins TRBV5-1 to TRBJ2-7, with TRBD1 matching 10 bases. The CDR3 spans 15 residues. Looked up from germline, CDR1 is SGHRS and CDR2 is YFSETQ. J gave up 3 bases and V 1 base, and 4 bases lay outside the gene matches. The CDR3 here is CASSLHRTGGYEQYF. The CDR3 nucleotides read TGCGCCAGCAGCTTGCACCGGACAGGGGGCTACGAGCAGTACTTC.

The chain links TRBV10-2 to TRBJ2-7; D perhaps matches TRBD2 (5 bases). Trimming pared 6 bases from V and 0 bases from J, leaving 12 bases between. CDR1 and CDR2 from the germline V gene are WSHSY and SAAADI. The CDR3 consists of 14 residues. CDR3 in amino acids: CASRRVRSSYEQYF. As DNA, the CDR3 is TGCGCCAGCAGGAGGGTACGGAGCTCCTACGAGCAGTACTTC.

The rearrangement joins TRBV7-8 to TRBJ2-2; TRBD2 is a possible D gene (5 bases). In germline, CDR1 is SGHVS, CDR2 FQNEAQ. V was clipped by 7 bases and J by 6 bases, with 21 bases between them. The CDR3 extends over 16 amino acids. In DNA form, the CDR3 reads TGTGCCAGCACCTCCCCGACGGGCGGGTCCCCCGGGGAGCTGTTTTTT. Residues: CASTSPTGGSPGELFF.

As regards this clone: This sample also contains other DNA sequences that code for the same CDR3. The chain couples TRBV7-9 to TRBJ1-5, with D possibly TRBD1 on 5 matching bases. Germline lookup yields CDR1 SEHNR and CDR2 FQNEAQ (reference sequence). The CDR3 is 14 amino acids. V dropped 5 bases and J dropped 3 bases, with 11 bases sitting between them. Here the CDR3 DNA reads TGTGCCAGCAGCGCAGGGACCTCCAATCAGCCCCAGCATTTT. It yields the protein CASSAGTSNQPQHF.

V gene TRBV28 combines with J gene TRBJ1-2; 7 nucleotides align to TRBD1. Germline-derived CDR1 and CDR2 are MDHEN and SYDVKM. The ends lost 3 bases at V and 8 bases at J; junction bases unmatched: 9. The CDR3 has 14 residues. This chain's CDR3 is CASSLRGGGAGYTF. DNA of the CDR3: TGTGCCAGCAGTTTGCGGGGAGGGGGCGCCGGCTACACCTTC.

The rearrangement links TRBV28 to TRBJ2-1; 8 nucleotides align to TRBD2. CDR3 length: 15 residues. CDR1 and CDR2 (germline): MDHEN, SYDVKM. V was pared by 8 bases and J by 10 bases, with 16 bases of the junction left unmatched. CDR3: CASAPGGGGDGEQFF. The CDR3 coding sequence is TGTGCCAGCGCGCCGGGAGGGGGGGGCGACGGCGAGCAGTTCTTC.